The 24 T cell receptor beta chains reported below all come from one sample, sequenced in a study of PD-1 blockade in mismatch repair-deficient tumors. TCRdb's table, derived via immunoSEQ multiplex PCR, lists solely in-frame clones and lacks some. Among 35,000 or so clones listed, roughly 84% were seen once. This material consisted of peripheral blood, taken roughly 76 weeks after starting pembrolizumab. The source is an adult with mismatch repair-deficient cancer.

The V and J genes are TRBV11-2 and TRBJ2-5; D gene unclear. Germline CDR1 SGHAT, CDR2 FQNNGV. This CDR3 comprises 13 residues. Trimming took off 3 bases at V and 1 base at J, with 6 bases between the two ends. CDR3 coding DNA: TGTGCCAGCAGCTTCGCGGCCCAAGAGACCCAGTACTTC. Its translation: CASSFAAQETQYF. The complete variable domain, with remaining parts taken from reference TRBV11-2 and TRBJ2-5, reads EAGVAQSPRYKIIEKRQSVAFWCNPISGHATLYWYQQILGQGPKLLIQFQNNGVVDDSQLPKDRFSAERLKGVDSTLKIQPAKLEDSAVYLCASSFAAQETQYFGPGTRLLVL.

This chain links TRBV7-6 with TRBJ2-7; D gene uncertain. Germline V gene sequence: CDR1 SGHVS, CDR2 FNYEAQ. The CDR3 is 13 residues long. V dropped 5 bases and J dropped 4 bases, with 12 bases sitting between them. Here the CDR3 DNA reads TGTGCCAGCAGCCCGCGACTGAGATACGAGCAGTACTTC. Translation gives CASSPRLRYEQYF.

This chain joins TRBV7-2 and TRBJ2-1; the D is unclear. Germline CDR1 SGHTA, CDR2 FQGNSA. Trimming shortened V by 0 bases and J by 6 bases, and 9 bases separated the two germline ends. The CDR3 covers 14 residues. CDR3 amino acids: CASSLAVASNEQFF. CDR3 nucleotides: TGTGCCAGCAGCTTAGCGGTAGCATCCAATGAGCAGTTCTTC.

The chain links TRBV7-3 to TRBJ2-3; 9 bases agree with TRBD1. From germline, CDR1 is SGHTA and CDR2 FQGTGA. The CDR3 length is 14 residues. V dropped 3 bases and J dropped 5; count of bases not matched to a gene: 3. The CDR3 coding sequence is TGTGCCAGCAGCTTGGGGACAGGGCTAGATACGCAGTATTTT. Encoded protein: CASSLGTGLDTQYF.

The chain uses TRBV2 and TRBJ2-2; 9 bases fit TRBD2. The CDR3 loop spans 16 amino acids. CDR1 is SNHLY and CDR2 is FYNNEI in the germline V gene. Trimming cost V 6 bases and J 2 bases; bases outside gene matches: 7. The CDR3 protein is CASRATGLANTGELFF. As DNA, the CDR3 is TGTGCCAGCAGAGCTACGGGACTAGCAAACACCGGGGAGCTGTTTTTT.

Notes on this clone: Other DNA sequences in this specimen translate into the identical CDR3. The chain combines TRBV19 with TRBJ2-7; tentatively, D is TRBD1 (5 bases). Germline values: CDR1 LNHDA, CDR2 SQIVND (reference sequence). The CDR3 runs 15 residues. The V end was cut by 5 bases, the J end by 3 bases, with 17 bases between. CDR3 region: CASSSRWGGHYEQYF. In DNA form, the CDR3 reads TGTGCCAGTAGTTCCCGTTGGGGCGGCCACTACGAGCAGTACTTC.

This sequence joins TRBV19 and TRBJ1-3, with 8 positions matching TRBD1. Germline V gene sequence: CDR1 LNHDA, CDR2 SQIVND (reference sequence). The CDR3 is made up of 17 amino acids. The V segment lost 9 bases and the J segment 2 bases; nucleotides outside the gene matches: 15. The DNA for the CDR3 is TGTGCCAGCGACCGGACAGGGTCTGCTTACGCTGGAAACACCATATATTTT. This sequence encodes CASDRTGSAYAGNTIYF.

The chain carries TRBV14 and TRBJ2-7; D ambiguous. This CDR3 has 11 residues. Trimming pared 2 bases from V and 7 bases from J, leaving 6 bases between. Germline V gene lookup returns CDR1 SGHDN and CDR2 FVKESK. DNA for the CDR3: TGTGCCAGCAGCCAATGGTGGGAGCAGTACTTC. Amino acid sequence: CASSQWWEQYF.

The chain joins TRBV27 to TRBJ1-1, with a weak D call TRBD1 (6 bases). V lost 10 bases and J lost 4, with 16 bases in between. This CDR3 is 13 amino acids long. Germline loops: CDR1 MNHEY, CDR2 SMNVEV (reference sequence). DNA for the CDR3: TGTGCCACCGGGACACTAGAAGGCACTGAAGCTTTCTTT. Its translation is CATGTLEGTEAFF.

The chain recombines TRBV5-1 with TRBJ2-1; 7 bases are shared with TRBD2. Germline CDR1 SGHRS, CDR2 YFSETQ. Germline trimming cut 0 bases from V and 0 bases from J; bases unmatched to any gene: 9. The CDR3 has 18 amino acids. DNA of the CDR3: TGCGCCAGCAGCTTGGCCGGGGCTAGCGGTTACTCCTACAATGAGCAGTTCTTC. This gives the protein CASSLAGASGYSYNEQFF.

This chain uses TRBV5-8 with TRBJ1-5, with TRBD1 as a possible D gene (5 bases). The germline V gene has CDR1 SGHTS and CDR2 YDEGEE. Trimming removed 0 bases from V and 1 base from J, with 8 bases in between. CDR3 size: 15 residues. For the CDR3, the DNA is TGTGCCAGCAGCTTGGGGGACGGCAGCAATCAGCCCCAGCATTTT. Its protein is CASSLGDGSNQPQHF.

CDR3: CASRYGGPGEQYF. CDR3 nucleotides: TGTGCCAGCAGATATGGGGGCCCTGGCGAGCAGTACTTC. This rearrangement joins TRBV28 to TRBJ2-7; tentatively, D is TRBD1 (6 bases). Germline V gene lookup returns CDR1 MDHEN and CDR2 SYDVKM. The V and J ends lost 6 bases and 6 bases respectively, with 15 bases between them. The CDR3 covers 13 residues.

The J gene is TRBJ2-1, the V gene TRBV13; 7 bases fit TRBD2. The CDR3 runs 14 residues. Germline V gives CDR1 PRHDT, CDR2 FYEKMQ (reference sequence). The V segment lost 1 base and the J segment 15 bases; nucleotides outside the gene matches: 12. The CDR3 sequence: CASSLDPAAGVPFF. The CDR3 DNA sequence: TGTGCCAGCAGCTTAGACCCAGCGGCGGGGGTTCCGTTCTTC. Using reference TRBV13 and TRBJ2-1 for the parts outside the CDR3, the full variable domain is AAGVIQSPRHLIKEKRETATLKCYPIPRHDTVYWYQQGPGQDPQFLISFYEKMQSDKGSIPDRFSAQQFSDYHSELNMSSLELGDSALYFCASSLDPAAGVPFFGPGTRLTVL.

The rearrangement joins TRBV19 to TRBJ1-2, with 7 positions matching TRBD1. The CDR3 runs to 14 residues. Per germline, CDR1 LNHDA and CDR2 SQIVND (reference sequence). J gave up 3 bases and V 7 bases, and 8 bases lay outside the gene matches. CDR3 bases: TGTGCCAGTATTATTCCCGGGACAGACTATGGCTACACCTTC. Amino acids: CASIIPGTDYGYTF.

The J gene is TRBJ1-5, the V gene TRBV19; D possibly corresponds to TRBD1 (6 bases). The germline CDR1 and CDR2 sequences are LNHDA and SQIVND (reference sequence). The V end was cut by 5 bases, the J end by 7 bases, with 24 bases between. This CDR3 spans 17 amino acids. DNA for the CDR3: TGTGCCAGTAGTGAAGCGGCTGGTCGGGGGCGGCGGCAGCCCCAGCATTTT. As protein: CASSEAAGRGRRQPQHF.

This sequence joins TRBV11-2 and TRBJ1-1; perhaps TRBD1 as D (6 bases). CDR3 length: 19 residues. The ends were cut back, 6 bases at V and 1 base at J, with 27 bases in the middle. CDR1 is SGHAT and CDR2 is FQNNGV in the germline V gene. The CDR3: CASSARTVPRLGGNTEAFF. CDR3 nucleotides: TGTGCCAGCAGTGCTAGGACAGTTCCCCGTCTAGGTGGGAACACTGAAGCTTTCTTT.

The J gene is TRBJ2-4, the V gene TRBV9, with D perhaps TRBD1 (6 bases). The CDR3 is 14 amino acids. Trimming pared 3 bases from V and 4 bases from J, leaving 11 bases between. Germline V gives CDR1 SGDLS, CDR2 YYNGEE. The CDR3 protein is CASSGRTEKNIQYF. The CDR3 nucleotides are TGTGCCAGCAGCGGCCGGACAGAAAAAAACATTCAGTACTTC. Full variable domain (remainder filled in from reference TRBV9 and TRBJ2-4): DSGVTQTPKHLITATGQRVTLRCSPRSGDLSVYWYQQSLDQGLQFLIQYYNGEERAKGNILERFSAQQFPDLHSELNLSSLELGDSALYFCASSGRTEKNIQYFGAGTRLSVL.

This chain's CDR3 is CASSVLYNEQFF. For the CDR3, the DNA is TGTGCCAGCAGCGTGTTATACAATGAGCAGTTCTTC. This rearrangement joins TRBV9 to TRBJ2-1; D uncertain. The CDR3 sequence is 12 residues long. Trimming removed 2 bases from V and 4 bases from J, with 4 bases in between. CDR1 is SGDLS and CDR2 is YYNGEE in the germline V gene.

The chain joins TRBV10-3 to TRBJ1-2; the match to TRBD1 covers 8 bases. Per the germline V gene, CDR1 is ENHRY and CDR2 is SYGVKD. There are 12 residues in the CDR3. CDR3 sequence reads: CAAGGPDYGYTF. The CDR3 DNA reads as TGTGCTGCAGGGGGCCCAGACTATGGCTACACCTTC.

The rearrangement links TRBV4-1 to TRBJ1-5; 7 bases agree with TRBD1. Trimming removed 4 bases from V and 8 bases from J; junction bases left unmatched: 11. The CDR3 is 15 residues long. The germline gives CDR1 MGHRA, CDR2 YSYEKL. CDR3 sequence reads: CASSLPGQIFEPQHF. For the CDR3, the DNA is TGCGCCAGCAGCCTACCGGGACAGATATTTGAGCCCCAGCATTTT.

V and J are TRBV7-3 and TRBJ2-1; tentatively, D is TRBD2 (6 bases). This CDR3 contains 13 residues. V lost 3 bases to trimming and J lost 8 bases, with 11 bases between them. Germline values: CDR1 SGHTA, CDR2 FQGTGA. The DNA for the CDR3 is TGTGCCAGCAGCTTGGGGACTTACTATGAGCAGTTCTTC. Translation: CASSLGTYYEQFF.

The CDR3 protein is CAWSPRGGGPARDTQYF. DNA of the CDR3: TGTGCCTGGAGTCCACGCGGGGGAGGCCCAGCAAGGGATACGCAGTATTTT. The gene calls are TRBV30 and TRBJ2-3; 7 bases agree with TRBD2. The V gene end was trimmed by 2 bases and the J gene end by 6 bases; junction bases not matched to a gene: 17. The CDR3 is 17 amino acids. CDR1 is GTSNPN, CDR2 SVGIG, per germline (reference sequence).

The chain is built from TRBV19 and TRBJ1-2, with 7 positions matching TRBD1. The CDR3 is 16 residues long. Per the germline V gene, CDR1 is LNHDA and CDR2 is SQIVND (reference sequence). V was clipped by 5 bases and J by 4 bases; unmatched bases: 13. CDR3 in DNA: TGTGCCAGTAGTTCTCTCCGGGACAGTGTTAGCTATGGCTACACCTTC. Its protein product is CASSSLRDSVSYGYTF. Using reference TRBV19 and TRBJ1-2 for the parts outside the CDR3, the full variable domain is DGGITQSPKYLFRKEGQNVTLSCEQNLNHDAMYWYRQDPGQGLRLIYYSQIVNDFQKGDIAEGYSVSREKKESFPLTVTSAQKNPTAFYLCASSSLRDSVSYGYTFGSGTRLTVV.

The V call is TRBV30, the J call TRBJ1-2, with TRBD1 matching over 10 bases. CDR1 is GTSNPN and CDR2 is SVGIG in the germline V gene (reference sequence). The CDR3 loop spans 12 amino acids. Unmatched junction bases numbered 4, after V lost 5 bases and J lost 7 bases. The CDR3 loop reads CAWDRDRGGYTF. For the CDR3, the DNA is TGTGCCTGGGACCGGGACAGGGGTGGCTACACCTTC.